Below are 16 T cell receptor beta chains sequenced from a single sample in a study of blood T cell repertoires in COVID-19. The data were produced by immunoSEQ multiplex PCR, yet TCRdb's version contains in-frame clones alone and is incomplete. In the table there are 140,000 to 150,000 clones, approximately 85% of which are singletons. Sequences were obtained from peripheral blood. The receptors originated from a woman aged 60-75 years with COVID-19, enrolled during active disease.

The V call is TRBV13, the J call TRBJ1-1; 9 bases are a match to TRBD1. CDR3 size: 15 residues. Trimming removed 4 bases from V and 1 base from J; junction bases left unmatched: 4. Germline-derived CDR1 and CDR2 are PRHDT and FYEKMQ (reference sequence). CDR3 sequence: CASSYGTGRNTEAFF. As DNA, the CDR3 is TGTGCCAGCAGCTACGGGACAGGGAGGAACACTGAAGCTTTCTTT.

The chain combines TRBV12-2 with TRBJ2-1; the table's TRBD2 call for D was not verified on the DNA. TRBV12-2 is a known pseudogene. This CDR3 has 15 residues. The CDR3 sequence is CASRLTPREYNEQFF. CDR3 in DNA: TGTGCAAGTCGCTTAACGCCCCGGGAGTACAATGAGCAGTTCTTC.

This clone came up once. The DNA of the CDR3 is TGTGCCAGCAGCTTAGCGAGGACAGGGGATAATTCACCCCTCCACTTT. Protein: CASSLARTGDNSPLHF. J is TRBJ1-6 and V is TRBV7-2, with 9 bases fitting TRBD1. The CDR3 consists of 16 residues. Germline loops: CDR1 SGHTA, CDR2 FQGNSA. The J segment lost 5 bases and the V segment lost 0 bases, leaving 2 bases of the junction unmatched. The variable domain in full, completed from reference TRBV7-2 and TRBJ1-6, reads GAGVSQSPSNKVTEKGKDVELRCDPISGHTALYWYRQSLGQGLEFLIYFQGNSAPDKSGLPSDRFSAERTGGSVSTLTIQRTQQEDSAVYLCASSLARTGDNSPLHFGNGTRLTVT.

The chain recombines TRBV6-6 with TRBJ2-5; D might be TRBD2 (6 bases). Germline V gene sequence: CDR1 MNHNY, CDR2 SVGAGI (reference sequence). Trimming took 2 bases from V and 1 from J, leaving 11 bases between them. This CDR3 contains 15 residues. The CDR3: CASSYGGLIQETQYF. The CDR3 DNA sequence: TGTGCCAGCAGTTACGGAGGACTAATCCAAGAGACCCAGTACTTC.

Concerning this clone: One end of the junction does not line up with germline, which may come from a read error. The chain combines TRBV2 with TRBJ1-2; 8 positions agree with TRBD1. The CDR3 is made up of 13 amino acids. Germline V lookup: CDR1 SNHLY, CDR2 FYNNEI. The CDR3 sequence: CASSEDRGYGYTF. CDR3 DNA sequence: TGTGCCAGCAGCGAAGACAGGGGCTATGGCTACACCTTC.

The V call is TRBV7-6, the J call TRBJ2-7; tentative D call: TRBD2 (5 bases). Trimming cost V 6 bases and J 3 bases, with 12 bases left between them. The CDR3 loop spans 13 amino acids. Looked up from germline, CDR1 is SGHVS and CDR2 is FNYEAQ. For the CDR3, the DNA is TGTGCCAGCAGTGTTAGTCGGGACTACGAGCAGTACTTC. Protein product: CASSVSRDYEQYF.

V gene TRBV5-1 combines with J gene TRBJ2-1; 13 bases line up with TRBD2. CDR3 length: 15 amino acids. The ends lost 4 bases at V and 8 bases at J; junction bases unmatched: 6. Germline CDR1 reads SGHRS; CDR2 reads YFSETQ. CDR3: CASSPTSGGRDEQFF. Written as DNA, the CDR3 is TGCGCCAGCAGCCCGACTAGCGGGGGGCGGGATGAGCAGTTCTTC.

This clone occurred a few times. The chain couples TRBV20-1 to TRBJ2-5, with D hard to call. V lost 3 bases and J 1 base, leaving 15 bases between the germline ends. Germline lookup yields CDR1 DFQATT and CDR2 SNEGSKA (reference sequence). CDR3 length equals 15 residues. CDR3 protein: CSASPPAATQETQYF. CDR3 DNA: TGCAGTGCTAGTCCCCCGGCGGCTACCCAAGAGACCCAGTACTTC.

The genes are TRBV2 and TRBJ2-5; 7 bases fit TRBD2. The CDR3 runs 15 residues. Germline V gene sequence: CDR1 SNHLY, CDR2 FYNNEI. The V segment lost 6 bases and the J segment 5 bases; nucleotides outside the gene matches: 12. The CDR3 sequence: CASSPHPAGDETQYF. CDR3 DNA sequence: TGTGCCAGCAGCCCGCACCCCGCGGGGGACGAGACCCAGTACTTC.

The V and J genes are TRBV5-4 and TRBJ1-6; 9 bases are shared with TRBD1. After removal of 0 bases from V and 9 bases from J, the junction contained 7 bases not matched to a gene. The CDR3 is 16 residues long. Per germline, CDR1 SGHNT and CDR2 YYREEE (reference sequence). The CDR3 nucleotides read TGTGCCAGCAGCTTGGACCCGGGACAGGGCGGTTCACCCCTCCACTTT. It is translated as CASSLDPGQGGSPLHF. Using reference TRBV5-4 and TRBJ1-6 for the parts outside the CDR3, the full variable domain is ETGVTQSPTHLIKTRGQQVTLRCSSQSGHNTVSWYQQALGQGPQFIFQYYREEENGRGNFPPRFSGLQFPNYSSELNVNALELDDSALYLCASSLDPGQGGSPLHFGNGTRLTVT.

This clone was picked up a small number of times. The gene calls are TRBV6-5 and TRBJ1-1, with a tentative D call TRBD1 (6 bases). This CDR3 spans 14 amino acids. Trimming stripped 5 bases from V and 1 base from J, with 11 bases between. Germline CDR1 MNHEY, CDR2 SVGAGI. CDR3 residues: CASSKGTKNTEAFF. The CDR3 DNA reads TGTGCCAGCAGTAAGGGGACAAAGAACACTGAAGCTTTCTTT.

The chain carries TRBV2 and TRBJ1-6, with 7 bases identical to TRBD1. Looked up from germline, CDR1 is SNHLY and CDR2 is FYNNEI. The CDR3 loop spans 16 amino acids. Trimming took 6 bases from V and 0 from J; bases not matched to a gene: 5. In nucleotides, the CDR3 is TGTGCCAGCAGCGGGACAGCAGCCTCCTATAATTCACCCCTCCACTTT. It codes for CASSGTAASYNSPLHF.

This clone was seen more than once but under ten times. This chain links TRBV5-1 with TRBJ2-2; 8 nucleotides agree with TRBD1. Germline V gene sequence: CDR1 SGHRS, CDR2 YFSETQ. J lost 7 bases, V lost 4 bases, and 6 bases had no gene match. The length of the CDR3 is 14 residues. CDR3 loop: CASSRDRLNGELFF. As DNA, the CDR3 is TGCGCCAGCAGCAGGGACAGGTTAAACGGGGAGCTGTTTTTT. Using reference TRBV5-1 and TRBJ2-2 for the parts outside the CDR3, the full variable domain is KAGVTQTPRYLIKTRGQQVTLSCSPISGHRSVSWYQQTPGQGLQFLFEYFSETQRNKGNFPGRFSGRQFSNSRSEMNVSTLELGDSALYLCASSRDRLNGELFFGEGSRLTVL.

The rearrangement links TRBV18 to TRBJ1-1; 7 bases are shared with TRBD1. Germline CDR1 is KGHSH and CDR2 is LQKENI. The ends lost 6 bases at V and 1 base at J; junction bases unmatched: 8. The length of the CDR3 is 15 residues. The DNA of the CDR3 is TGTGCCAGCTCTTCGGGACAGCTAGAGAACACTGAAGCTTTCTTT. Its protein product is CASSSGQLENTEAFF.

This chain uses TRBV5-1 with TRBJ2-5; 13 positions match TRBD2. V gave up 4 bases and J gave up 3 bases; unmatched junction bases: 6. CDR1 is SGHRS, CDR2 YFSETQ, per germline. The CDR3 is made up of 16 amino acids. The CDR3 coding sequence is TGCGCCAGCAGCCTTACTAGCGGGGGGGCGGAAGAGACCCAGTACTTC. It encodes CASSLTSGGAEETQYF. Based on the CDR3 plus reference TRBV5-1 and TRBJ2-5, the full variable domain is KAGVTQTPRYLIKTRGQQVTLSCSPISGHRSVSWYQQTPGQGLQFLFEYFSETQRNKGNFPGRFSGRQFSNSRSEMNVSTLELGDSALYLCASSLTSGGAEETQYFGPGTRLLVL.

Comments on this clone: The junction departs from germline at one end; a sequencing error may be responsible. The CDR3 sequence is CASSVALGRASF. For the CDR3, the DNA is TGTGCCAGCAGCGTAGCATTGGGCAGGGCCTCCTTC. V gene TRBV9 combines with J gene TRBJ1-2; D is perhaps TRBD1 (5 bases). The CDR3 is made up of 12 amino acids. Germline assignment: CDR1 SGDLS and CDR2 YYNGEE.